This T cell receptor (beta chain) was sequenced for a study of technical replicates of blood from a few donors. The protocol was immunoSEQ multiplex PCR, while the TCRdb copy is restricted to in-frame clones and leaves out a portion. Found here are tens of thousands of clones, just under 95% of them singletons; the top ten hold more than 0.3%. This sequence was found in a human donor in good health. Source material: T cells isolated from PBMCs.

CDR3 DNA: TGTGCCAGCAGCGTAGGGACACCCAAAGAGACCCAGTACTTC. It codes for CASSVGTPKETQYF. The chain employs TRBV9 and TRBJ2-5; D is possibly TRBD1 (5 bases). V lost 0 bases to trimming and J lost 3 bases, with 9 bases between them. The CDR3 sequence is 14 residues long. In germline, CDR1 is SGDLS, CDR2 YYNGEE.